This T cell receptor beta chain was retrieved from a study of shared clonotypes between healthy human individuals. Across the study: Donor ages ranged 18 to 49 years: a couple of women, a few men.

The count of this clone is one. The genomic DNA of each subset was split evenly across several immunoSEQ plates. Profiling relied on immunoSEQ multiplex PCR, and the TCRdb table lists in-frame clones only, not all of them. The table lists about 1 million clones, approximately 70% of them singletons. Germline CDR1 is LNHDA and CDR2 is SQIVND (reference sequence). This CDR3 has 14 residues. The V and J ends lost 6 bases and 7 bases respectively, with 13 bases between them. The sequence was obtained from a man in his late teens or twenties in good health. Sequencing was performed on memory CD4+ T cells sorted from blood. Subset described: CD45RA-negative fraction. The chain is built from TRBV19 and TRBJ1-6; D call uncertain. The chain's CDR3 is CASSTGRSNSPLHF. CDR3 coding DNA: TGTGCCAGTAGCACGGGTCGGTCGAATTCACCCCTCCACTTT. Using reference TRBV19 and TRBJ1-6 for the parts outside the CDR3, the full variable domain is DGGITQSPKYLFRKEGQNVTLSCEQNLNHDAMYWYRQDPGQGLRLIYYSQIVNDFQKGDIAEGYSVSREKKESFPLTVTSAQKNPTAFYLCASSTGRSNSPLHFGNGTRLTVT.